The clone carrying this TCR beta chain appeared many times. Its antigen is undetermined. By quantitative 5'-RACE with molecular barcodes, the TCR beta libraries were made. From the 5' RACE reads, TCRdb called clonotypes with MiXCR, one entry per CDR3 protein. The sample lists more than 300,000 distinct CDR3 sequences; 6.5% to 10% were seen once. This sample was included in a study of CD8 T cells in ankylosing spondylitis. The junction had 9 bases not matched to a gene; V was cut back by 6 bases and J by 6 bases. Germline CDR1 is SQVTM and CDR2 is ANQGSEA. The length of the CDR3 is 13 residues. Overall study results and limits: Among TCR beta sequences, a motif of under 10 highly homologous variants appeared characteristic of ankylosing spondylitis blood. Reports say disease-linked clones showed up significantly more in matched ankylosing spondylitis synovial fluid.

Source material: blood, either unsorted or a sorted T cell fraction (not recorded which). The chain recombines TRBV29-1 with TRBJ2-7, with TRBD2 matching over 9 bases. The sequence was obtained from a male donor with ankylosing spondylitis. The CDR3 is CSVVPSGIGEQYF. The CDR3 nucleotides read TGCAGCGTGGTGCCTAGCGGGATAGGCGAGCAGTACTTC.